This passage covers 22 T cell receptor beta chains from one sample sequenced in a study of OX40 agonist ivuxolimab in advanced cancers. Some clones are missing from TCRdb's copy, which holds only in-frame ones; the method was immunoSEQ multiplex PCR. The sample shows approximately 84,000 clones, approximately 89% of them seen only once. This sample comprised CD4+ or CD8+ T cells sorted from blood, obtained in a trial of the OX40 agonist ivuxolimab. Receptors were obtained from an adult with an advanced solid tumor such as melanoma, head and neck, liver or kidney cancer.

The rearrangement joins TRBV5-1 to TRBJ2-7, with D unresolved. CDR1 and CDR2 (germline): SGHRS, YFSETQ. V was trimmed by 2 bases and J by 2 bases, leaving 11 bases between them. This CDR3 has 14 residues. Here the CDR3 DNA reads TGCGCCAGCAGCTTCGGGCAGCCCCCCTACGAGCAGTACTTC. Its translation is CASSFGQPPYEQYF.

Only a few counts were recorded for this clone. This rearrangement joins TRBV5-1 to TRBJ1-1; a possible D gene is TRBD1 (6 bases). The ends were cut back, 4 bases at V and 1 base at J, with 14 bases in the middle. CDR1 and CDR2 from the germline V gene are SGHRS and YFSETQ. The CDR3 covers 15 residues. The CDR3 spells CASSAAGARNTEAFF. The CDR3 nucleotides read TGCGCCAGCAGCGCGGCAGGGGCGAGGAACACTGAAGCTTTCTTT. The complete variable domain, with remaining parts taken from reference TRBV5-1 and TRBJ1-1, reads KAGVTQTPRYLIKTRGQQVTLSCSPISGHRSVSWYQQTPGQGLQFLFEYFSETQRNKGNFPGRFSGRQFSNSRSEMNVSTLELGDSALYLCASSAAGARNTEAFFGQGTRLTVV.

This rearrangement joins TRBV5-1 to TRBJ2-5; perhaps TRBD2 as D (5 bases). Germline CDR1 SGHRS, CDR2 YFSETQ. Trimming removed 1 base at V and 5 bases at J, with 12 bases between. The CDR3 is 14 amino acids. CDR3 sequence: CASSLIPGSETQYF. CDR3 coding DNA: TGCGCCAGCAGCTTGATTCCGGGATCCGAGACCCAGTACTTC.

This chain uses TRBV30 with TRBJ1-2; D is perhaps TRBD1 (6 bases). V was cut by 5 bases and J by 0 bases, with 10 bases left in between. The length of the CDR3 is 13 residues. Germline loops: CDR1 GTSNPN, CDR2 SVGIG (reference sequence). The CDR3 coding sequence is TGTGCCTGGGGGGACAACTCTAACTATGGCTACACCTTC. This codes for CAWGDNSNYGYTF.

As DNA, the CDR3 is TGTGCCAGCAGCCAAGGTGGGCAGGGTTACAATGAGCAGTTCTTC. Encoded protein: CASSQGGQGYNEQFF. The chain uses TRBV14 and TRBJ2-1; D is possibly TRBD1 (5 bases). V lost 1 base to trimming and J lost 4 bases, with 11 bases between them. This CDR3 region has 15 residues. CDR1 is SGHDN, CDR2 FVKESK, per germline.

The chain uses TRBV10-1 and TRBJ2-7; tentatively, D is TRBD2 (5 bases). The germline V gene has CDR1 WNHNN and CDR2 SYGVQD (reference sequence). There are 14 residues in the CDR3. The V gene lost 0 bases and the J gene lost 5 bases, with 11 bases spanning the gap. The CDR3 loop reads CASSESPGLDEQYF. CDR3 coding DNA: TGCGCCAGCAGTGAGTCTCCGGGGTTGGACGAGCAGTACTTC.

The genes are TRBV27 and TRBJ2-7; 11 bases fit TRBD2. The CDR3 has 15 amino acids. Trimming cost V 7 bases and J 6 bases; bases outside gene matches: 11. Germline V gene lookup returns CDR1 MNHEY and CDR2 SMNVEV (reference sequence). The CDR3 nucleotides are TGTGCCAGCAACATAGCGGGAGGGCCGGTCGGCGAGCAGTACTTC. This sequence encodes CASNIAGGPVGEQYF.

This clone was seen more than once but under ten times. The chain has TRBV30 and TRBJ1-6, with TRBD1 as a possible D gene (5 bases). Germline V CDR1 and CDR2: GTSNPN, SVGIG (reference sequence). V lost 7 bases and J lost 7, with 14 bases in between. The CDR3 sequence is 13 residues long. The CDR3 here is CASQRGMNSPLHF. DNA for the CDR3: TGTGCCTCCCAGAGGGGTATGAATTCACCCCTCCACTTT.

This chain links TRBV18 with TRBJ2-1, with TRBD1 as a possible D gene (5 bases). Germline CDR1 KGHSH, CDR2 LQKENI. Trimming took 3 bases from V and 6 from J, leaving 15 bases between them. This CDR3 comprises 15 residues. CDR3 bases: TGTGCCAGCTCACCTTCCAGGGCGACGGGCAATGAGCAGTTCTTC. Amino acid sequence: CASSPSRATGNEQFF.

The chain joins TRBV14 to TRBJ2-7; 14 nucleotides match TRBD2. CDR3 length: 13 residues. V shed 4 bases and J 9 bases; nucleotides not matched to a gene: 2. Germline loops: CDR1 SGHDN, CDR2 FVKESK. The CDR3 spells CASSPGTSGRQYF. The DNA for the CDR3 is TGTGCCAGCAGCCCAGGGACTAGCGGGAGGCAGTACTTC.

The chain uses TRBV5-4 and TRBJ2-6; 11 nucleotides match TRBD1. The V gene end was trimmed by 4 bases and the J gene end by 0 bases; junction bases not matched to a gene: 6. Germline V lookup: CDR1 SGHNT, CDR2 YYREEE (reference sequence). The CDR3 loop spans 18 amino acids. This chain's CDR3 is CASSPRDRGISGANVLTF. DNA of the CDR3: TGTGCCAGCAGCCCCAGGGACAGGGGGATCTCTGGGGCCAACGTCCTGACTTTC.

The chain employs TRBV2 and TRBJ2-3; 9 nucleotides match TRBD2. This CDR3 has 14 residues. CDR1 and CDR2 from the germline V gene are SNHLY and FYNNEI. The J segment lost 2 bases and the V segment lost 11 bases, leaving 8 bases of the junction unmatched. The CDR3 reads CAGSSGVVTDTQYF. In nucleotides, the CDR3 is TGTGCCGGTTCTAGCGGGGTCGTCACAGATACGCAGTATTTT.

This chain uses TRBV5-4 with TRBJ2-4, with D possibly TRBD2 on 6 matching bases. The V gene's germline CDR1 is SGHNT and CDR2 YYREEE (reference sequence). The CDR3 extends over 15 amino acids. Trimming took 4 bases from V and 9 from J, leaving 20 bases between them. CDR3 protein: CASSPARALGGIQYF. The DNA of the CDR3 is TGTGCCAGCAGCCCGGCCAGGGCGCTGGGAGGCATTCAGTACTTC.

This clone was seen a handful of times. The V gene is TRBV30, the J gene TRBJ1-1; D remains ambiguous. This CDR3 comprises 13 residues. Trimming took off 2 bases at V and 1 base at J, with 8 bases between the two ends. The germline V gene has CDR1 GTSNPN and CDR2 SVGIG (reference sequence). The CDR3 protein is CAWSRGPNTEAFF. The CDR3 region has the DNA TGTGCCTGGAGTAGAGGGCCGAACACTGAAGCTTTCTTT. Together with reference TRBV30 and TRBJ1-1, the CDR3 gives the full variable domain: SQTIHQWPATLVQPVGSPLSLECTVEGTSNPNLYWYRQAAGRGLQLLFYSVGIGQISSEVPQNLSASRPQDRQFILSSKKLLLSDSGFYLCAWSRGPNTEAFFGQGTRLTVV.

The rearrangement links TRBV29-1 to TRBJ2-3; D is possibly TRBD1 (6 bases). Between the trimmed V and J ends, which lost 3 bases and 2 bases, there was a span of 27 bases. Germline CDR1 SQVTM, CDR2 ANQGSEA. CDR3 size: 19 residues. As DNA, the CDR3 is TGCAGCGTTGATAGCGTCAGGGGAGCCCACACTAAGAACACAGATACGCAGTATTTT. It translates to CSVDSVRGAHTKNTDTQYF.

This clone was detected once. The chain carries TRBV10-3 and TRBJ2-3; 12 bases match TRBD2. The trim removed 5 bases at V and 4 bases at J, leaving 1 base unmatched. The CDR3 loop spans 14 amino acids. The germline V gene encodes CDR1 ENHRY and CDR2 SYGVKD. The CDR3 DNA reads TGTGCCATCAGTACTAGCGGGGGGCCAGATACGCAGTATTTT. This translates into CAISTSGGPDTQYF.

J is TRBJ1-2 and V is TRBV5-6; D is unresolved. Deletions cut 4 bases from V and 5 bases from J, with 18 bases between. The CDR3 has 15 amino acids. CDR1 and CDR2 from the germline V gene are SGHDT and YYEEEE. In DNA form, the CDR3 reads TGTGCCAGCAGCCTTGGACGGACGAACGGATATGGCTACACCTTC. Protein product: CASSLGRTNGYGYTF.

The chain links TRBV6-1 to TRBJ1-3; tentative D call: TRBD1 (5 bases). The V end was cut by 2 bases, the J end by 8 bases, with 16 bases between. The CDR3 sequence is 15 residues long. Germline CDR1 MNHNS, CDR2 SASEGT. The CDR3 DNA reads TGTGCCAGCAGTGAAATTGGCAGATTGGGGGACACCATATATTTT. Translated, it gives CASSEIGRLGDTIYF.

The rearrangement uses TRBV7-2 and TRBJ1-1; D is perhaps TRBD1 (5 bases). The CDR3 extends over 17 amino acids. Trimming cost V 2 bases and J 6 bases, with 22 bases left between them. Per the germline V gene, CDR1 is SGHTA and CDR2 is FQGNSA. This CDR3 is CASSLYPKLVHRSEAFF. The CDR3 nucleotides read TGTGCCAGCAGCTTATACCCAAAGTTAGTACACAGGTCTGAAGCTTTCTTT.

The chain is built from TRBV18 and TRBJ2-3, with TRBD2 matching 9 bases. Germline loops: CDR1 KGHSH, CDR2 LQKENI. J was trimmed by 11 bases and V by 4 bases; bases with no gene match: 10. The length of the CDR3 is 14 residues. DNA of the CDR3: TGTGCCAGCTCACGCACTAGCGGGTGGGACGGGCAGTATTTT. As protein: CASSRTSGWDGQYF.

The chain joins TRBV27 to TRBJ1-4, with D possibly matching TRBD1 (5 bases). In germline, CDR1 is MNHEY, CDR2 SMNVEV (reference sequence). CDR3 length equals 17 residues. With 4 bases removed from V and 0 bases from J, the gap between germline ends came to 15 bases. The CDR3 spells CASSSLGAPATNEKLFF. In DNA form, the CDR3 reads TGTGCCAGCAGTTCCCTCGGGGCCCCTGCAACTAATGAAAAACTGTTTTTT.

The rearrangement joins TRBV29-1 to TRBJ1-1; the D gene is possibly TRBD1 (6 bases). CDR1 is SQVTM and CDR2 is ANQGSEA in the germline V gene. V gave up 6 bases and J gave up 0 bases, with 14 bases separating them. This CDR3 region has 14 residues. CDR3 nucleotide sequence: TGCAGCGTGGTTAAACAGGGTTTGAACACTGAAGCTTTCTTT. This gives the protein CSVVKQGLNTEAFF.